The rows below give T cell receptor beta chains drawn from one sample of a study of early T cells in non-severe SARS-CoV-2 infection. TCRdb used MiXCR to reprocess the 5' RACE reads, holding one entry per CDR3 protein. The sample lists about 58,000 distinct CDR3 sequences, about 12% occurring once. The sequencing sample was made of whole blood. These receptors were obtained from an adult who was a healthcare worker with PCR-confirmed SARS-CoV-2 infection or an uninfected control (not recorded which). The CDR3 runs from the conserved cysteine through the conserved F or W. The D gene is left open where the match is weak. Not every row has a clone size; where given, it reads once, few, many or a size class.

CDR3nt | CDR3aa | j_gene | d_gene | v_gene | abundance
TGTGCCAGTAGTATAGTGACGGGCCACGGTTCCGGGGCCAACGTCCTGACTTTC | CASSIVTGHGSGANVLTF | TRBJ2-6 | . | TRBV19 | many
TGTGCCAGCAGAAGAGAAGCAGGGGGCGGTTACGAGCAGTACTTC | CASRREAGGGYEQYF | TRBJ2-7 | TRBD1 | TRBV7-2 | many
TGTGCCAGCAGCTTAGTCGTGCGGGAGCGTGACGAGCAGTACTTC | CASSLVVRERDEQYF | TRBJ2-7 | TRBD2 | TRBV7-2 | many
TGTGCCAGCAGGACCCAGAGGGGGCTTCCCAATGAGCAGTTCTTC | CASRTQRGLPNEQFF | TRBJ2-1 | TRBD1 | TRBV7-2 | many
TGTGCCAGCAGTTACTCGTTCGGGAGCGGTACCGGGGAGCTGTTTTTT | CASSYSFGSGTGELFF | TRBJ2-2 | . | TRBV6-5 | .
TGTGCCAGCAGCTCCCGGGACAGGGACACTGAAGCTTTCTTT | CASSSRDRDTEAFF | TRBJ1-1 | TRBD1 | TRBV7-6 | few
TGTGCCTGGAGTGTACGGTTAGGCTTCGTCACAGATACGCAGTATTTT | CAWSVRLGFVTDTQYF | TRBJ2-3 | . | TRBV30 | few
TGTGCCAGCAGCTTAGCGGGCCTTATAGAGACCCAGTACTTC | CASSLAGLIETQYF | TRBJ2-5 | . | TRBV7-2 | many
TGTGCCAGCAGTCCCTCCCCGGTAGGAAGCACAGATACGCAGTATTTT | CASSPSPVGSTDTQYF | TRBJ2-3 | . | TRBV28 | .
TGTGCCAGCAGCCAAGATGGCCGGAACACCGGGGAGCTGTTTTTT | CASSQDGRNTGELFF | TRBJ2-2 | . | TRBV14 | few
TGTGCCACCATGTCAGACTACACCGGGGAGCTGTTTTTT | CATMSDYTGELFF | TRBJ2-2 | . | TRBV24-1 | many
TGTGCCACCACTGGGGCCAACGTCCTGACTTTC | CATTGANVLTF | TRBJ2-6 | . | TRBV6-2/TRBV6-3 | medium-sized
TGCGCCAGCAGCCAAGATAGCCAAGTAAGGACAGGCCCCTACAATGAGCAGTTCTTC | CASSQDSQVRTGPYNEQFF | TRBJ2-1 | TRBD1 | TRBV4-1 | few
TGTGCCAGCAGTGGGACAGTCGGGGAAAAGACCCAGTACTTC | CASSGTVGEKTQYF | TRBJ2-5 | . | TRBV2 | .
TGTGCCAGCAGTTACCCGGACAGGGGAGGGTATGGCTACACCTTC | CASSYPDRGGYGYTF | TRBJ1-2 | TRBD1 | TRBV6-2/TRBV6-3 | many
TGTGCCAGCAGCCAAGAGGTCCCGCGTCAGGACGAGCAGTACTTC | CASSQEVPRQDEQYF | TRBJ2-7 | . | TRBV3-1 | .
TGTGCCAGCAGCCCGGGAACGGCTGAAGCTTTCTTT | CASSPGTAEAFF | TRBJ1-1 | . | TRBV12-3/TRBV12-4 | many
TGTGCCAGCAGCTTAGTTCTAGGGGGCTCGGCCAAAAACATTCAGTACTTC | CASSLVLGGSAKNIQYF | TRBJ2-4 | TRBD1 | TRBV7-2 | many
TGTGCCAGTAGGAAGGACAGCTCTGGGGCCAACGTCCTGACTTTC | CASRKDSSGANVLTF | TRBJ2-6 | . | TRBV19 | many
TGCAGTGCTAGAGACCAGGGGATAGCCAAAAACATTCAGTACTTC | CSARDQGIAKNIQYF | TRBJ2-4 | . | TRBV20-1 | many
TGTGCCAGCAGCGGACTAGCGGAGAGGGGTACGCAGTATTTT | CASSGLAERGTQYF | TRBJ2-3 | TRBD2 | TRBV11-2 | .
TGTGCCACCAGTGAAACAGGGGGGTACGAGCAGTACTTC | CATSETGGYEQYF | TRBJ2-7 | TRBD1 | TRBV24-1 | few
TGTGCCAGCAGCCAAGATGGGGTTACCGGGGCGAGCTCCTACGAGCAGTACTTC | CASSQDGVTGASSYEQYF | TRBJ2-7 | . | TRBV3-1 | few
TGTGCCAGCTATTTATATACGGGAGGGGGCAATGAGCAGTTCTTC | CASYLYTGGGNEQFF | TRBJ2-1 | TRBD2 | TRBV12-3/TRBV12-4 | many
TGTGCCAGCAGTTCACGACAGGGTGACGAAAAACTGTTTTTT | CASSSRQGDEKLFF | TRBJ1-4 | TRBD1 | TRBV6-5 | many
TGTGCCAGCAGCCAAGACAGCGGGGGGGCGGCCCACAATGAGCAGTTCTTC | CASSQDSGGAAHNEQFF | TRBJ2-1 | TRBD2 | TRBV4-2 | few